These T cell receptor beta chains were read from a single sample in a study of shared clonotypes between healthy human individuals. Profiled with immunoSEQ multiplex PCR; TCRdb holds only in-frame clones, not every one. The sample has some 2 million clones; about 95% are singletons. Sequencing was carried out using naive CD8+ T cells sorted from blood. The source is a man aged 18 to 29 in good health. CDR3s include the opening cysteine and the closing phenylalanine or tryptophan. The D gene is left open where the match is weak. Rows give clone size only sometimes, using once, few, many, or a class for an expanded clone.

-	TRBV11-2	TRBJ2-7	once	TGTGCCAGCAGCTTAGATCCCCGGGACGGCTCCTACGAGCAGTACTTC	CASSLDPRDGSYEQYF
-	TRBV9	TRBJ2-3	-	TGTGCCAGCAGCTCGGGACTCTCTAGCACAGATACGCAGTATTTT	CASSSGLSSTDTQYF
TRBD1	TRBV28	TRBJ1-1	-	TGTGCCAGCAGTATTCTCGGACAGGACTTGAACACTGAAGCTTTCTTT	CASSILGQDLNTEAFF
-	TRBV7-9	TRBJ1-5	-	TGTGCCAGCAGCTTAGATTTCGGTCAGCCCCAGCATTTT	CASSLDFGQPQHF
-	TRBV6-1	TRBJ1-5	-	TGTGCCAGCAGTGACACACCGGTACGCTATCAGCCCCAGCATTTT	CASSDTPVRYQPQHF
TRBD2	TRBV6-6	TRBJ2-3	-	TGTGCCAGCAGTAGGGAGGGATGGGATACGCAGTATTTT	CASSREGWDTQYF
-	TRBV7-8	TRBJ2-7	-	TGTGCCAGCAGCTTAGGGACGGTATACGAGCAGTACTTC	CASSLGTVYEQYF
TRBD2	TRBV4-3	TRBJ2-2	-	TGCGCCAGCAGCCAAGGACTAGCGGGAGTTGTCGGGGAGCTGTTTTTT	CASSQGLAGVVGELFF
TRBD1	TRBV6-1	TRBJ2-2	-	TGTGCCAGCAGTGAATTATCGGCAGGGGGCGCCGGGGAGCTGTTTTTT	CASSELSAGGAGELFF
TRBD2	TRBV7-6	TRBJ2-1	-	TGTGCCAGCAGCGGGTCCAGCGGGGGCTCCTACAATGAGCAGTTCTTC	CASSGSSGGSYNEQFF
-	TRBV5-1	TRBJ2-3	-	TGCGCCAGCAGCTTGGATGGCGGGCTAAGCACAGATACGCAGTATTTT	CASSLDGGLSTDTQYF
TRBD2	TRBV6-5	TRBJ2-7	-	TGTGCCAGCGGGGCGCTGGGGGGGGCCTACGAGCAGTACTTC	CASGALGGAYEQYF
-	TRBV7-9	TRBJ2-1	-	TGTGCCAGCAGCTTACGCCCAACCTACAATGAGCAGTTCTTC	CASSLRPTYNEQFF
TRBD2	TRBV2	TRBJ2-7	-	TGTGCCAGCACCCCTAGCGGGAGCTCCGAGCAGTACTTC	CASTPSGSSEQYF
-	TRBV11-3	TRBJ1-2	-	TGTGCCAGCAGCTCCCGAAGAGGCAGGGGCCTCTATGGCTACACCTTC	CASSSRRGRGLYGYTF
TRBD1	TRBV10-2	TRBJ1-1	few	TGCGCCAGCAGTGACAGGGGGCGAAGTACTGAAGCTTTCTTT	CASSDRGRSTEAFF
-	TRBV6-5	TRBJ2-7	-	TGTGCCAGCAGTTACCTCACAGGGAACGAGCAGTACTTC	CASSYLTGNEQYF
TRBD1	TRBV5-8	TRBJ2-7	-	TGTGCCAGCACCTACGGGACAGGGGCCTACGAGCAGTACTTC	CASTYGTGAYEQYF
-	TRBV11-1	TRBJ2-3	-	TGTGCCAGCAGCTTAGCGGGGGCGACAGATACGCAGTATTTT	CASSLAGATDTQYF
TRBD2	TRBV29-1	TRBJ2-3	-	TGCAGCGTGTGGGCAGCGGGGCACACAGATACGCAGTATTTT	CSVWAAGHTDTQYF
-	TRBV7-9	TRBJ2-7	-	TGTGCCAGCAGCTCCCCTCGGGACTCCTACGAGCAGTACTTC	CASSSPRDSYEQYF
-	TRBV9	TRBJ2-7	-	TGTGCCAGCAGCGTATCTTTATCTTCCGAGCAGTACTTC	CASSVSLSSEQYF
-	TRBV28	TRBJ2-7	-	TGTGCCAGCAGTTCCCCACTAGAGGGCCACCTTTCCTACGAGCAGTACTTC	CASSSPLEGHLSYEQYF
-	TRBV29-1	TRBJ2-5	-	TGCAGCGTCGACACGCAGAGGCAGGGTGGGCAAGAGACCCAGTACTTC	CSVDTQRQGGQETQYF
-	TRBV6-5	TRBJ2-1	-	TGTGCCAGCAGTTACGACCCCAGCAATGAGCAGTTCTTC	CASSYDPSNEQFF
-	TRBV19	TRBJ1-1	-	TGTGCCAGTAGTACCCGTCCTGGACAGTCATTGAACACTGAAGCTTTCTTT	CASSTRPGQSLNTEAFF
-	TRBV7-9	TRBJ2-1	-	TGTGCCAGCAGCCAATTTTACAATGAGCAGTTCTTC	CASSQFYNEQFF
TRBD2	TRBV6-6	TRBJ2-7	-	TGTGCCAGCAGCCTAGAGGGGAGCGGGGGTTCCTACGAGCAGTACTTC	CASSLEGSGGSYEQYF
-	TRBV5-6	TRBJ1-5	-	TGTGCCAGCAGCTTGGCAGGTAGCAATCAGCCCCAGCATTTT	CASSLAGSNQPQHF